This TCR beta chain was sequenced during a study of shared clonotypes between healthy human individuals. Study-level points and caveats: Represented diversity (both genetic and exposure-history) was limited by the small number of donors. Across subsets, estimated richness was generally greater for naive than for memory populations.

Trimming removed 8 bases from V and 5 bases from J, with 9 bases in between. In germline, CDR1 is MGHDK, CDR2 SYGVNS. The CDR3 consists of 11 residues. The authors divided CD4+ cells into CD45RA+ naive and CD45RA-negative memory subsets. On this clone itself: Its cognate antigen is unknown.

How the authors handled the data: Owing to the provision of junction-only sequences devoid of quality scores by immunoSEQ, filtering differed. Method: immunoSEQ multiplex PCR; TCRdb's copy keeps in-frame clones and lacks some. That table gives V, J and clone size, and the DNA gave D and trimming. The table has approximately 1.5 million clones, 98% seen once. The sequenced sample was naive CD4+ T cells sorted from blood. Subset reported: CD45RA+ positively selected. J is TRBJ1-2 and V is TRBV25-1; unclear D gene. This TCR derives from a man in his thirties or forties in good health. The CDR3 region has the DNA TGTGCCAGCTCCTCCAGTTATGGCTACACCTTC. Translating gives CASSSSYGYTF.